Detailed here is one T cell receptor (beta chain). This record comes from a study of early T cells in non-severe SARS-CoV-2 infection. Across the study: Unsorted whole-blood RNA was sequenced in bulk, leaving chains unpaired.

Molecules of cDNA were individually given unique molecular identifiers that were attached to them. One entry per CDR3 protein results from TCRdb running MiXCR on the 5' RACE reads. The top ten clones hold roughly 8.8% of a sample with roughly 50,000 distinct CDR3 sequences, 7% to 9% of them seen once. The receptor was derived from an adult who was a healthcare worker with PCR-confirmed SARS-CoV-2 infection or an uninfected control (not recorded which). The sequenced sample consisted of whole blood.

The CDR3 sequence is CASSAGTASGELFF. The CDR3 coding sequence is TGTGCCAGCAGCGCCGGGACAGCTTCCGGGGAGCTGTTTTTT. V is TRBV11-2 and J is TRBJ2-2, with 7 positions matching TRBD1. The ends lost 5 bases at V and 6 bases at J; junction bases unmatched: 6. Per germline, CDR1 SGHAT and CDR2 FQNNGV. This CDR3 has 14 amino acids. Drawing the rest from reference TRBV11-2 and TRBJ2-2, the complete variable domain is EAGVAQSPRYKIIEKRQSVAFWCNPISGHATLYWYQQILGQGPKLLIQFQNNGVVDDSQLPKDRFSAERLKGVDSTLKIQPAKLEDSAVYLCASSAGTASGELFFGEGSRLTVL.